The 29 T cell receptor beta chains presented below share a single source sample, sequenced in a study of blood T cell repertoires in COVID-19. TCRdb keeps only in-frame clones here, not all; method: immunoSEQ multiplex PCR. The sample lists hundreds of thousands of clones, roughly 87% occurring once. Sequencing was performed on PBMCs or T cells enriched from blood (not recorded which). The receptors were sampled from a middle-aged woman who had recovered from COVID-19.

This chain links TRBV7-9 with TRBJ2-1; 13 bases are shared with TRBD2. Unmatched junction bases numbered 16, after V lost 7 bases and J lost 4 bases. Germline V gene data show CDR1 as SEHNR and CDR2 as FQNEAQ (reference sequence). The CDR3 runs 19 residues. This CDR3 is CASTRRGGTSGIGYNEQFF. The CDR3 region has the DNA TGTGCCAGCACCCGACGGGGAGGGACTAGCGGGATAGGGTACAATGAGCAGTTCTTC.

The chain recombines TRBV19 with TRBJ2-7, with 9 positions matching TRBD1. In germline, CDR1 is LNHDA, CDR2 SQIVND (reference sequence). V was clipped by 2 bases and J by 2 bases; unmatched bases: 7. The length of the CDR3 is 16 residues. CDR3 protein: CASSITGTGSTYEQYF. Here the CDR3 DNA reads TGTGCCAGTAGTATAACCGGGACAGGGAGCACCTACGAGCAGTACTTC.

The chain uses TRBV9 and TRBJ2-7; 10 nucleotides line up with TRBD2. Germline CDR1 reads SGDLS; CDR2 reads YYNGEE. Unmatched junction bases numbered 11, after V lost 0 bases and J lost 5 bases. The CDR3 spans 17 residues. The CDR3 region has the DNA TGTGCCAGCAGCGTAGGACTAGCGGGCGGGGCCGTCCACGAGCAGTACTTC. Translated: CASSVGLAGGAVHEQYF.

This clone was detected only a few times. This chain's CDR3 is CASSIDRGTQHF. CDR3 sequence (DNA): TGTGCCAGCAGCATCGACCGAGGGACCCAGCATTTT. V is TRBV7-9 and J is TRBJ1-5; no definite D call. V lost 5 bases to trimming and J lost 11 bases, with 13 bases between them. This CDR3 contains 12 residues. Germline CDR1 reads SEHNR; CDR2 reads FQNEAQ (reference sequence).

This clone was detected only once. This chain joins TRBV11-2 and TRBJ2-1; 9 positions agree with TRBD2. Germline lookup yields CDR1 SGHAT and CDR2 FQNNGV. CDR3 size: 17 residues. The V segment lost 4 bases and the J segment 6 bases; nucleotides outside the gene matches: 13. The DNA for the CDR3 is TGTGCCAGCAGCTCCAGGGATGGGGGACTAGCAGGCAATGAGCAGTTCTTC. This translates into CASSSRDGGLAGNEQFF. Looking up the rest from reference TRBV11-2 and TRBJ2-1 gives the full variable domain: EAGVAQSPRYKIIEKRQSVAFWCNPISGHATLYWYQQILGQGPKLLIQFQNNGVVDDSQLPKDRFSAERLKGVDSTLKIQPAKLEDSAVYLCASSSRDGGLAGNEQFFGPGTRLTVL.

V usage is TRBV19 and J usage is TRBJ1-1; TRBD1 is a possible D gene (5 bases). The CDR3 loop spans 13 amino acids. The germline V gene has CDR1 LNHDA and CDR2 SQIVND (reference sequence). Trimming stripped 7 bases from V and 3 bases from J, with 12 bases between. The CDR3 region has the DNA TGTGCCAGTACTCAGGGACTGTACACTGAAGCTTTCTTT. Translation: CASTQGLYTEAFF.

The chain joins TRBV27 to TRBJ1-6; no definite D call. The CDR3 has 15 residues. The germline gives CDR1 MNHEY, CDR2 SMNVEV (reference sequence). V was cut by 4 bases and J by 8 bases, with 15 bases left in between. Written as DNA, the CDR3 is TGTGCCAGCAGTTCTTTGATGCGGTGGGATTCACCCCTCCACTTT. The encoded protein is CASSSLMRWDSPLHF.

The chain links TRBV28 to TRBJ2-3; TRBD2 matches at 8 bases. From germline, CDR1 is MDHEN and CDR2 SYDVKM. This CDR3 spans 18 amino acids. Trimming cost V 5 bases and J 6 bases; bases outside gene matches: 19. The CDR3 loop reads CASSPSYSLAEHGDTQYF. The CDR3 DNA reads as TGTGCCAGCAGTCCCTCCTACTCACTAGCGGAGCACGGGGATACGCAGTATTTT.

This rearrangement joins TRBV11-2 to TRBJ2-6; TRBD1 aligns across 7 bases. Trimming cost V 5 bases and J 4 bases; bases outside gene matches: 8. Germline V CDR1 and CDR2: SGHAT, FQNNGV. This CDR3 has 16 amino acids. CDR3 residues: CASSPVEGAGANVLTF. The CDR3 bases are TGTGCCAGCAGCCCAGTCGAGGGGGCCGGGGCCAACGTCCTGACTTTC.

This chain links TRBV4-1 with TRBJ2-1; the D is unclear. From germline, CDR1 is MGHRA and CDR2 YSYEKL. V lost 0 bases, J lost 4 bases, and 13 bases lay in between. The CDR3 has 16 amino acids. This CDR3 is CASSQDWRKIYNEQFF. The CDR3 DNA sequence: TGCGCCAGCAGCCAAGATTGGCGGAAGATTTACAATGAGCAGTTCTTC.

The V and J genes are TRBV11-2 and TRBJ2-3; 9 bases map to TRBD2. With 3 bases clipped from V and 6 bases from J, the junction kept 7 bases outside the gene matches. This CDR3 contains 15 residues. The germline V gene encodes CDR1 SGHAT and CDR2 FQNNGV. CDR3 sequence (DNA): TGTGCCAGCAGCTTCGTAGCGGGAGAGGTGGATACGCAGTATTTT. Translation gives CASSFVAGEVDTQYF. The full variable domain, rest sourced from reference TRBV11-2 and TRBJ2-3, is EAGVAQSPRYKIIEKRQSVAFWCNPISGHATLYWYQQILGQGPKLLIQFQNNGVVDDSQLPKDRFSAERLKGVDSTLKIQPAKLEDSAVYLCASSFVAGEVDTQYFGPGTRLTVL.

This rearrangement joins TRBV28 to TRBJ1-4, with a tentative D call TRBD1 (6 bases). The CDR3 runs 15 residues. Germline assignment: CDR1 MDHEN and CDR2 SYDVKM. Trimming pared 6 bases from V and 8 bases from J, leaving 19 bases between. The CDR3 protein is CASSPGGALYEKLFF. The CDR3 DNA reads TGTGCCAGCAGCCCTGGGGGGGCTCTATACGAAAAACTGTTTTTT.

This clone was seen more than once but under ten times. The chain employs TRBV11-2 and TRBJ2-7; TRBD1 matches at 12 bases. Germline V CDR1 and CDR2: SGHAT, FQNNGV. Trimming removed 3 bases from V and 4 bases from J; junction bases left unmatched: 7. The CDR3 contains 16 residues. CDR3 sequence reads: CASSLGQGAGGYEQYF. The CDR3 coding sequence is TGTGCCAGCAGCTTGGGACAGGGGGCAGGAGGGTACGAGCAGTACTTC.

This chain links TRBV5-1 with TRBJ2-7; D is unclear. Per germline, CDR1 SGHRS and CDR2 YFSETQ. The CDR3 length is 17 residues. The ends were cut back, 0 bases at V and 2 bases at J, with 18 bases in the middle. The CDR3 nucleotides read TGCGCCAGCAGCTTGGGGGTCTTAAGCGAAAAAACCTACGAGCAGTACTTC. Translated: CASSLGVLSEKTYEQYF.

The chain's CDR3 is CASSYTRDSSYEQYF. In nucleotides, the CDR3 is TGTGCCAGCAGTTACACCCGGGACAGCTCCTACGAGCAGTACTTC. The V gene is TRBV6-2 or TRBV6-3, the J gene TRBJ2-7; 7 nucleotides agree with TRBD1. The CDR3 consists of 15 residues. Germline loops: CDR1 MNHEY, CDR2 SVGEGT. With 2 bases clipped from V and 0 bases from J, the junction kept 4 bases outside the gene matches.

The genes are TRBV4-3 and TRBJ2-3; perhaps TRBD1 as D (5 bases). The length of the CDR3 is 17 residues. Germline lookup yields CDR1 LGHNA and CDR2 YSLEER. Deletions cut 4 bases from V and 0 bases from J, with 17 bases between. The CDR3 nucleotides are TGCGCCAGCAGCCTGACCCCCTTGGGGCTTAGCACAGATACGCAGTATTTT. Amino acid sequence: CASSLTPLGLSTDTQYF.

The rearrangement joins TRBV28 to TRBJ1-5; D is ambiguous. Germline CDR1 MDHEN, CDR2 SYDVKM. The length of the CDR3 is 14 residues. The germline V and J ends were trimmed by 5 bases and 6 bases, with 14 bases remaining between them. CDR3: CASSAGIVGQPQHF. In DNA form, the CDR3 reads TGTGCCAGCAGTGCGGGGATCGTTGGTCAGCCCCAGCATTTT. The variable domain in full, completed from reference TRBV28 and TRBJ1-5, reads DVKVTQSSRYLVKRTGEKVFLECVQDMDHENMFWYRQDPGLGLRLIYFSYDVKMKEKGDIPEGYSVSREKKERFSLILESASTNQTSMYLCASSAGIVGQPQHFGDGTRLSIL.

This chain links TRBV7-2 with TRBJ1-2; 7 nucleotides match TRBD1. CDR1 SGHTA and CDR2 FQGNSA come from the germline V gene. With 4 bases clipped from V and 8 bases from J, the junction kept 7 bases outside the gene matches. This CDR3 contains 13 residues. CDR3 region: CASSSGTAWGYTF. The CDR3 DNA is TGTGCCAGCAGCTCCGGGACAGCATGGGGCTACACCTTC. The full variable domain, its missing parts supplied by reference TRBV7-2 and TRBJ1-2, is GAGVSQSPSNKVTEKGKDVELRCDPISGHTALYWYRQSLGQGLEFLIYFQGNSAPDKSGLPSDRFSAERTGGSVSTLTIQRTQQEDSAVYLCASSSGTAWGYTFGSGTRLTVV.

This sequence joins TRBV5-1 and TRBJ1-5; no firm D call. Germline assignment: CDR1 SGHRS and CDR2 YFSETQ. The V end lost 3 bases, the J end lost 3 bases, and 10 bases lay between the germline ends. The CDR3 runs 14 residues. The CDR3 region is CASSWGGPNQPQHF. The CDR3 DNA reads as TGCGCCAGCAGCTGGGGAGGGCCCAATCAGCCCCAGCATTTT.

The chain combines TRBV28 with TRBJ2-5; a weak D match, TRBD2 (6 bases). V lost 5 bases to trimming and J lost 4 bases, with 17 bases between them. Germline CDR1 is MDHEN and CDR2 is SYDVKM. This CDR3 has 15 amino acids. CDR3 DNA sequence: TGTGCCAGCAGTGCATCCCAGGGAGGAGGAGAGACCCAGTACTTC. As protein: CASSASQGGGETQYF. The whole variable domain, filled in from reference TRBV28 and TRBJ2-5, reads DVKVTQSSRYLVKRTGEKVFLECVQDMDHENMFWYRQDPGLGLRLIYFSYDVKMKEKGDIPEGYSVSREKKERFSLILESASTNQTSMYLCASSASQGGGETQYFGPGTRLLVL.

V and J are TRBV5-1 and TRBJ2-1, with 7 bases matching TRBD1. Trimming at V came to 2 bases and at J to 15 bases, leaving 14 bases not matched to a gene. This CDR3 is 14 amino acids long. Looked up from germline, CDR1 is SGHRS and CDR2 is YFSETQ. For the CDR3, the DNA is TGCGCCAGCAGCTTCGGAGACAGGGTAGCACATCCGTTCTTC. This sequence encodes CASSFGDRVAHPFF. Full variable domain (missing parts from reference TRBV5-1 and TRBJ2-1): KAGVTQTPRYLIKTRGQQVTLSCSPISGHRSVSWYQQTPGQGLQFLFEYFSETQRNKGNFPGRFSGRQFSNSRSEMNVSTLELGDSALYLCASSFGDRVAHPFFGPGTRLTVL.

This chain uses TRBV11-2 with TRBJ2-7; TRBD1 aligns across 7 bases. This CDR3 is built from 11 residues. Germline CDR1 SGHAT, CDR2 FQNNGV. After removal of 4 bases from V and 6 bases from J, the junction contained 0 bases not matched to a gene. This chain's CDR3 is CASSSGGEQYF. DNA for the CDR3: TGTGCCAGCAGCTCAGGGGGCGAGCAGTACTTC.

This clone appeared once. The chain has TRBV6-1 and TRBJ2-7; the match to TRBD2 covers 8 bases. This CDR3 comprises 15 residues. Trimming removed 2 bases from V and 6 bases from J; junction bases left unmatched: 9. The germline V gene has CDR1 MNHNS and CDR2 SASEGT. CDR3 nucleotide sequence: TGTGCCAGCAGTGAATTTAGCGGGGAGCGGGTCGAGCAGTACTTC. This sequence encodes CASSEFSGERVEQYF.

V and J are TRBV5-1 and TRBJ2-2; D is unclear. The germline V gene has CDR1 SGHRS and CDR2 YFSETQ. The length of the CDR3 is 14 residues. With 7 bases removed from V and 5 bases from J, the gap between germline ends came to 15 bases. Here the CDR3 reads CASFAPPGTGELFF. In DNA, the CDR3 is TGCGCCAGCTTCGCCCCTCCGGGTACCGGGGAGCTGTTTTTT.

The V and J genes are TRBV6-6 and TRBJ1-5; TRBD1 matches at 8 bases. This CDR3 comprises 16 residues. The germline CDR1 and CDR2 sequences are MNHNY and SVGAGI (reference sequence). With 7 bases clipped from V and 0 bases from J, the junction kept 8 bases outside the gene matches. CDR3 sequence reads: CASTLGTGSSNQPQHF. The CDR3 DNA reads TGTGCCAGCACCCTGGGGACAGGTAGTAGCAATCAGCCCCAGCATTTT.

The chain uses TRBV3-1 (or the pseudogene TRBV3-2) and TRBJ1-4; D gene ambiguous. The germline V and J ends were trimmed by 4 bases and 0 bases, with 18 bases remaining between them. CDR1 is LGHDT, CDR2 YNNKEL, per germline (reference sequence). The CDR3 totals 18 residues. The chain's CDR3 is CASSPSGPSGATNEKLFF. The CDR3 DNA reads TGTGCCAGCAGCCCGAGTGGGCCTTCAGGCGCAACTAATGAAAAACTGTTTTTT.

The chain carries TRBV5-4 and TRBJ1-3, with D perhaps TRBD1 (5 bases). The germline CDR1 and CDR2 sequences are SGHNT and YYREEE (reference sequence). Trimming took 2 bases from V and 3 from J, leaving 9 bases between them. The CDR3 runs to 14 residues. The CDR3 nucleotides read TGTGCCAGCAGCTTCGCGGGGGTTGGAAACACCATATATTTT. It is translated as CASSFAGVGNTIYF.

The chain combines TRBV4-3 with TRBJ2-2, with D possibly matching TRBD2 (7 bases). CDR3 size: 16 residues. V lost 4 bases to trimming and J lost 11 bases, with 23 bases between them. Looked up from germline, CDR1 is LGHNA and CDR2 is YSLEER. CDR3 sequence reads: CASSPDRGGGVRELFF. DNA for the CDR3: TGCGCCAGCAGCCCGGACCGAGGGGGGGGAGTGCGTGAGCTGTTTTTT.

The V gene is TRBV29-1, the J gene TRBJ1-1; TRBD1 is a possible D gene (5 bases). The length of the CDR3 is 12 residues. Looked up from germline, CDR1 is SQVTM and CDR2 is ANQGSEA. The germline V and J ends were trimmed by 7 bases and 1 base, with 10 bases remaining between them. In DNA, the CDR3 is TGCAGCGCCCACGGGGGGAACACTGAAGCTTTCTTT. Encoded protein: CSAHGGNTEAFF.